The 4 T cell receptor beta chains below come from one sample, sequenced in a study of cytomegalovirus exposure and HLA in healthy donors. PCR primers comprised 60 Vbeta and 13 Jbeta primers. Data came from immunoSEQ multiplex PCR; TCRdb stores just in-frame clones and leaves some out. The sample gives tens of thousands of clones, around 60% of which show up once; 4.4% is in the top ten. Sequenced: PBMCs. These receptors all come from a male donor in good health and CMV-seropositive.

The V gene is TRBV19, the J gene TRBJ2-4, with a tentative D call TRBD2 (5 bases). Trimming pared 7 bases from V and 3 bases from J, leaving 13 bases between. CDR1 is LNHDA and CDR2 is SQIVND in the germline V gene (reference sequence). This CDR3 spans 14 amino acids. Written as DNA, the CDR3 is TGTGCCAGTATGGAGGCTGATTTCAAAAACATTCAGTACTTC. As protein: CASMEADFKNIQYF.

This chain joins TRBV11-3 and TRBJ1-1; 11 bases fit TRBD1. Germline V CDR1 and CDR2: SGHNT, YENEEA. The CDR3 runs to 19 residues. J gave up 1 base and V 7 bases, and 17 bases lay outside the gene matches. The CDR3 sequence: CASTYNLDRGRNGNTEAFF. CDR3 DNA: TGTGCCAGCACCTACAACCTGGACAGGGGGCGGAACGGGAACACTGAAGCTTTCTTT.

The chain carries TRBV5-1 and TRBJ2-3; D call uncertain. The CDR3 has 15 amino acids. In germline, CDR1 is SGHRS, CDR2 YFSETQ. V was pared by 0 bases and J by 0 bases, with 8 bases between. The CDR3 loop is CASSLGVSSTDTQYF. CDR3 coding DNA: TGCGCCAGCAGCTTGGGCGTGTCTAGCACAGATACGCAGTATTTT.

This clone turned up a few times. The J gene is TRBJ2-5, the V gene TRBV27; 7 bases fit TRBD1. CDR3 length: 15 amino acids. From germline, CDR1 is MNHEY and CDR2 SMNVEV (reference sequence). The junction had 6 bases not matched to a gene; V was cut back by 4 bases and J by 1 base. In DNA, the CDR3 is TGTGCCAGCAGTTCCCCCCGGGACAGCCAAGAGACCCAGTACTTC. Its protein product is CASSSPRDSQETQYF.